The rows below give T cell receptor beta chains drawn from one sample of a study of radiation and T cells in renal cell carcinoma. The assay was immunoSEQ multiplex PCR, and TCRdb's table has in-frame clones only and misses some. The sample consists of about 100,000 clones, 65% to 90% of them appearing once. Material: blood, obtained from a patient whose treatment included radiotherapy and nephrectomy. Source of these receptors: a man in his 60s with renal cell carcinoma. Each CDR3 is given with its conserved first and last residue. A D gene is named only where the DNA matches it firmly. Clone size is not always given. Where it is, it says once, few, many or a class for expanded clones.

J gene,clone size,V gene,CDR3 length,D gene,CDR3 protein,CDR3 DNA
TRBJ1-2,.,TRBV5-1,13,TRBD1,CASSPDRDRGYTF,TGCGCCAGCAGCCCCGACAGGGATCGAGGCTACACCTTC
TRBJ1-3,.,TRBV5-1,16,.,CASSLGGASSGNTIYF,TGCGCCAGCAGCTTGGGTGGGGCCAGCTCTGGAAACACCATATATTTT
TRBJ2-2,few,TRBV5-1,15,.,CASSLGDLNTGELFF,TGCGCCAGCAGCTTGGGGGACCTCAACACCGGGGAGCTGTTTTTT
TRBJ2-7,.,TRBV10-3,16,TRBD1,CAMGQGKGGQSYEQYF,TGTGCCATGGGACAGGGGAAAGGAGGGCAATCCTACGAGCAGTACTTC
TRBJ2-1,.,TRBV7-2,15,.,CASSLTWRTYNEQFF,TGTGCCAGCAGCTTGACCTGGAGGACCTACAATGAGCAGTTCTTC
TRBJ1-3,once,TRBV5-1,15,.,CASSFRETGLDTIYF,TGCGCCAGCAGCTTTAGGGAAACCGGGCTCGACACCATATATTTT
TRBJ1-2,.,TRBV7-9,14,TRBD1,CASSLSGGIYGYTF,TGTGCCAGCAGCTTATCAGGGGGAATCTATGGCTACACCTTC
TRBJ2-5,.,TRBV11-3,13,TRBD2,CASSTSGQETQYF,TGTGCCAGCAGCACTAGCGGGCAAGAGACCCAGTACTTC
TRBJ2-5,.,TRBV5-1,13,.,CASSPRGGETQYF,TGCGCCAGCAGCCCACGGGGCGGAGAGACCCAGTACTTC
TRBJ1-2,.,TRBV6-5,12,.,CASSLQGGGYTF,TGTGCCAGCAGTCTACAGGGAGGTGGCTACACCTTC
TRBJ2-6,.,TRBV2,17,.,CASTVRDTSSGANVLTF,TGTGCCAGCACGGTCCGGGACACTAGCTCTGGGGCCAACGTCCTGACTTTC
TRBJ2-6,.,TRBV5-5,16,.,CASSRFGEAGANVLTF,TGTGCCAGCAGCCGATTTGGGGAAGCTGGGGCCAACGTCCTGACTTTC
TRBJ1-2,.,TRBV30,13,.,CAWSGGGRRGYTF,TGTGCCTGGAGTGGTGGAGGGAGACGTGGCTACACCTTC
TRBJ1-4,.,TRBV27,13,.,CASSFLGGEKLFF,TGTGCCAGCAGTTTCTTGGGGGGGGAAAAACTGTTTTTT
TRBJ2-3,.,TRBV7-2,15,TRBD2,CASSFSSGRADTQYF,TGTGCCAGCAGCTTCTCTAGCGGGAGAGCAGATACGCAGTATTTT
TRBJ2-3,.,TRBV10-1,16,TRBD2,CASSDRLAGGTDTQYF,TGCGCCAGCAGTGACCGACTAGCGGGAGGAACAGATACGCAGTATTTT
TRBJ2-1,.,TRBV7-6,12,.,CASSPDGHEQFF,TGTGCCAGCAGCCCGGATGGGCATGAGCAGTTCTTC
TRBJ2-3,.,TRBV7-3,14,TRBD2,CASSPGLAGGTQYF,TGTGCCAGCAGCCCCGGACTAGCGGGAGGAACGCAGTATTTT